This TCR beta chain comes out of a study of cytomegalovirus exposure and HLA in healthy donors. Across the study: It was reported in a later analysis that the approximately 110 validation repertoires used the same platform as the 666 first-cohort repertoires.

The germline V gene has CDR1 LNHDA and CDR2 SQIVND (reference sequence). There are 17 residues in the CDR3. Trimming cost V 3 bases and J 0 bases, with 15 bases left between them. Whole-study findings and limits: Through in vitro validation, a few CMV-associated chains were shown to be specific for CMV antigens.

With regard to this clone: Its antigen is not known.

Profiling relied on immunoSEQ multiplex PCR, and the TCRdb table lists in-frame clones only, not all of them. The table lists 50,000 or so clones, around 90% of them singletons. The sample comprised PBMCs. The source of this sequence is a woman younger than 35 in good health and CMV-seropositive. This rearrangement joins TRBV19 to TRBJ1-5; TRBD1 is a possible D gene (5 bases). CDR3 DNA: TGTGCCAGTAGTATGGGTTTGGGGCGGGATAGCAATCAGCCCCAGCATTTT. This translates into CASSMGLGRDSNQPQHF.